These T cell receptor beta chains were read from a single sample in a study of T cells in Graves' hyperthyroidism and ophthalmopathy. TCRdb re-analysed the multiplex PCR reads in MiXCR, keeping a single row per CDR3 protein. The sample lists 300,000 to 400,000 distinct CDR3 sequences, under 15% occurring once. The sample consisted of blood. These receptors originate from a woman between 18 and 29 years old with Graves' hyperthyroidism. The CDR3 runs from the conserved cysteine through the conserved F or W. Each record gives: CDR3 length, J gene, V gene, CDR3 protein.

17 | TRBJ2-4 | TRBV3-1 | CASSQGFWGRAKNIQYF
13 | TRBJ2-5 | TRBV6-5 | CASSFSGEGTQYF
15 | TRBJ1-1 | TRBV4-1 | CASSQEGNLDTEAFF
16 | TRBJ1-6 | TRBV10-3 | CAITPEPNLPGSPLHF
14 | TRBJ1-2 | TRBV5-6 | CASSPTGYGYGYTF
14 | TRBJ1-2 | TRBV30 | CAWSAPPVHCGYTF
15 | TRBJ1-5 | TRBV12-3/TRBV12-4 | CASRDLTGSNQPQHF
16 | TRBJ2-1 | TRBV29-1 | CSVGSLPGFSYNEQFF
13 | TRBJ2-7 | TRBV7-7 | CASSLDREGEQYF
15 | TRBJ2-1 | TRBV6-1 | CASSVTGTSGNEQFF
13 | TRBJ2-7 | TRBV10-3 | CAISEAGSYEQYF
16 | TRBJ2-1 | TRBV20-1 | CSAISGDRGSYNEQFF
13 | TRBJ2-3 | TRBV9 | CASSVEYTDTQYF
10 | TRBJ1-2 | TRBV20-1 | CSGGSYGYTF
16 | TRBJ2-3 | TRBV12-3/TRBV12-4 | CASSQPTALKADTQYF